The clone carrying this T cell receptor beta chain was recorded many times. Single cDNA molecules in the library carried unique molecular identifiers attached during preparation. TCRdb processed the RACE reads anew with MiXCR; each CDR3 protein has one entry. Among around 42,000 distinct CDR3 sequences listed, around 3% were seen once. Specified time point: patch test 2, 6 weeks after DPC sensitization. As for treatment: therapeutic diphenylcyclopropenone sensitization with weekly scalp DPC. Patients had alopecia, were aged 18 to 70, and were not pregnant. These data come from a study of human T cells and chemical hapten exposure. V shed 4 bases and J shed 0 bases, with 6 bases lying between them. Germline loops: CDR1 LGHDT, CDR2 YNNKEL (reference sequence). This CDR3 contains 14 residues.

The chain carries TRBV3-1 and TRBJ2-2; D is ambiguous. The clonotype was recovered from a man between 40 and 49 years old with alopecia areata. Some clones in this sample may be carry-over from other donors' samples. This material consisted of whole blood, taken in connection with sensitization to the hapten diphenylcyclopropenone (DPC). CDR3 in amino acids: CASSPTANTGELFF. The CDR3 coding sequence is TGTGCCAGCAGCCCAACAGCGAACACCGGGGAGCTGTTTTTT.